This T cell receptor (beta chain) was sequenced for a study of identical twins. Trimming cost V 7 bases and J 10 bases, with 20 bases left between them. This CDR3 spans 14 amino acids. CDR1 is SNHLY, CDR2 FYNNEI, per germline. TCRdb re-analysed the 5' RACE reads in MiXCR, keeping a single row per CDR3 protein. Among 470,000 or so distinct CDR3 sequences listed, around 24% were seen once. These data were also filed under a second study, of T cells expressing NK-cell markers. That paper states: Among the experiments, several used an anti-gamma-delta TCR antibody to restrict sorting to alpha-beta TCR T cells.

This clonotype was obtained from a woman aged 18 to 35 in good health. The genes are TRBV2 and TRBJ2-1, with a possible D match to TRBD2 (5 bases). Material for sequencing was CD4+ T cells sorted from blood. CDR3 amino acids: CASTLEGRIGEQFF. CDR3 DNA sequence: TGTGCCAGCACTCTAGAGGGCCGAATCGGGGAGCAGTTCTTC.